This T cell receptor (beta chain) was captured in a study of monozygotic twins with inflammatory bowel disease. Whole blood served as the source of total RNA, and no T cell sorting took place. Whole-study results and caveats: The results supported no single strong signal or clonotype associated with IBD.

Germline assignment: CDR1 SGHKS and CDR2 YYEKEE (reference sequence). CDR3 length: 14 residues. Every TCR library used approximately 3.5 ug of total RNA. One entry per CDR3 protein, without DNA, is what TCRdb gives after re-calling the 5' RACE reads. In total, the table holds fewer than 550,000 distinct CDR3 sequences. Comments on this clonotype: Its antigen is currently unknown.

This receptor was taken from a human donor with ulcerative colitis or Crohn's disease, or a healthy co-twin of an affected twin (not recorded which). The sequencing sample was made of blood. The gene calls are TRBV5-5 and TRBJ2-7; as DNA is missing, the TRBD1 call by TCRdb cannot be tested. The CDR3 region is CASSGRWRGVEQYF.